Listed below are T cell receptor beta chains from one sample, sequenced in a study of T cells after posttransplantation cyclophosphamide. Clones were sequenced by immunoSEQ multiplex PCR, and TCRdb holds only the in-frame ones, with some missing. The table has thousands of clones, nearly 99% seen once. Sequenced input: naive CD8+ T cells sorted from PBMCs. The receptor set was obtained from a man aged 50 to 59 in good health, CMV-negative, and a related stem cell transplant donor. Both conserved end residues are part of each CDR3. Each record gives: V gene, D gene, clone size, J gene, CDR3 protein, CDR3 DNA. D genes are given only for firm matches. Not every row has a clone size; where given, it reads once, few, many or a size class.

V gene: TRBV7-9
D gene: TRBD2
clone size: NA
J gene: TRBJ2-3
CDR3 protein: CASAGGFPSTDTQYF
CDR3 DNA: TGTGCCAGCGCGGGGGGGTTCCCGAGCACAGATACGCAGTATTTT

V gene: TRBV19
D gene: NA
clone size: NA
J gene: TRBJ1-5
CDR3 protein: CASSITGFDEGNQPQHF
CDR3 DNA: TGTGCCAGTAGTATTACGGGATTCGACGAAGGCAATCAGCCCCAGCATTTT

V gene: TRBV25-1
D gene: TRBD2
clone size: NA
J gene: TRBJ2-1
CDR3 protein: CASSRLAGRNEQFF
CDR3 DNA: TGTGCCAGCAGCCGCCTAGCGGGGAGGAATGAGCAGTTCTTC

V gene: TRBV6-5
D gene: NA
clone size: NA
J gene: TRBJ2-1
CDR3 protein: CASSYTPGDEQFF
CDR3 DNA: TGTGCCAGCAGTTACACCCCAGGGGATGAGCAGTTCTTC

V gene: TRBV7-9
D gene: TRBD2
clone size: NA
J gene: TRBJ2-7
CDR3 protein: CASSLDMVGGGYEQYF
CDR3 DNA: TGTGCCAGCAGCTTAGACATGGTCGGGGGGGGCTACGAGCAGTACTTC

V gene: TRBV6-5
D gene: TRBD1
clone size: NA
J gene: TRBJ1-2
CDR3 protein: CASSYPDRKGYTF
CDR3 DNA: TGTGCCAGCAGTTACCCGGACAGGAAGGGCTACACCTTC

V gene: TRBV4-1
D gene: NA
clone size: NA
J gene: TRBJ2-3
CDR3 protein: CASSQARASTDTQYF
CDR3 DNA: TGCGCCAGCAGCCAAGCCAGGGCTAGCACAGATACGCAGTATTTT

V gene: TRBV15
D gene: NA
clone size: NA
J gene: TRBJ2-7
CDR3 protein: CATSGGPYEQYF
CDR3 DNA: TGTGCCACCAGCGGGGGCCCCTACGAGCAGTACTTC

V gene: TRBV6-6
D gene: TRBD2
clone size: NA
J gene: TRBJ2-7
CDR3 protein: CASSTGTSFNEQYF
CDR3 DNA: TGTGCCAGCAGTACCGGGACTAGCTTTAACGAGCAGTACTTC

V gene: TRBV5-6
D gene: TRBD2
clone size: once
J gene: TRBJ2-7
CDR3 protein: CASSPEGGGLSSYEQYF
CDR3 DNA: TGTGCCAGCAGCCCCGAGGGCGGGGGGCTCAGCTCCTACGAGCAGTACTTC

V gene: TRBV2
D gene: NA
clone size: NA
J gene: TRBJ1-5
CDR3 protein: CASSEQGWGNQPQHF
CDR3 DNA: TGTGCCAGCAGTGAGCAGGGGTGGGGCAATCAGCCCCAGCATTTT

V gene: TRBV30
D gene: TRBD1
clone size: NA
J gene: TRBJ1-1
CDR3 protein: CAWSGDRGQTEAFF
CDR3 DNA: TGTGCCTGGAGTGGGGACAGGGGGCAAACTGAAGCTTTCTTT

V gene: TRBV6-1
D gene: NA
clone size: NA
J gene: TRBJ2-1
CDR3 protein: CASSPRDSTNEQFF
CDR3 DNA: TGTGCCAGCAGTCCCCGGGACTCGACAAATGAGCAGTTCTTC

V gene: TRBV27
D gene: NA
clone size: NA
J gene: TRBJ1-2
CDR3 protein: CASSFSRGTGGYTF
CDR3 DNA: TGTGCCAGCAGTTTTAGTAGGGGAACGGGTGGCTACACCTTC

V gene: TRBV5-6
D gene: TRBD1
clone size: NA
J gene: TRBJ1-3
CDR3 protein: CASSLDRGRLGNTIYF
CDR3 DNA: TGTGCCAGCAGCTTGGACAGGGGGCGCTTAGGAAACACCATATATTTT

V gene: TRBV11-2
D gene: NA
clone size: NA
J gene: TRBJ1-4
CDR3 protein: CASSLVFATNEKLFF
CDR3 DNA: TGTGCCAGCAGCTTAGTATTTGCAACTAATGAAAAACTGTTTTTT

V gene: TRBV5-4
D gene: TRBD1
clone size: NA
J gene: TRBJ2-7
CDR3 protein: CASSFGTASYEQYF
CDR3 DNA: TGTGCCAGCAGCTTTGGGACAGCTAGCTACGAGCAGTACTTC

V gene: TRBV21-1
D gene: NA
clone size: NA
J gene: TRBJ2-7
CDR3 protein: CASSKVTGQGFEDYEQYF
CDR3 DNA: TGTGCCAGCAGCAAAGTTACAGGGCAGGGGTTTGAGGACTACGAGCAGTACTTC

V gene: TRBV29-1
D gene: TRBD1
clone size: once
J gene: TRBJ2-2
CDR3 protein: CSVAETGGSGELFF
CDR3 DNA: TGCAGCGTAGCGGAGACAGGGGGCTCCGGGGAGCTGTTTTTT

V gene: TRBV5-4
D gene: TRBD2
clone size: NA
J gene: TRBJ2-7
CDR3 protein: CASKLAGDTYEQYF
CDR3 DNA: TGTGCCAGCAAACTAGCGGGTGATACCTACGAGCAGTACTTC

V gene: TRBV4-1
D gene: NA
clone size: NA
J gene: TRBJ1-5
CDR3 protein: CASSQERYSNQPQHF
CDR3 DNA: TGCGCCAGCAGCCAAGAGAGGTATAGCAATCAGCCCCAGCATTTT

V gene: TRBV29-1
D gene: NA
clone size: NA
J gene: TRBJ2-7
CDR3 protein: CSVDDSVSYEQYF
CDR3 DNA: TGCAGCGTTGATGATAGCGTTTCCTACGAGCAGTACTTC

V gene: TRBV5-1
D gene: NA
clone size: NA
J gene: TRBJ2-1
CDR3 protein: CASSLALQISSYNEQFF
CDR3 DNA: TGCGCCAGCAGCTTGGCCCTACAGATAAGCTCCTACAATGAGCAGTTCTTC

V gene: TRBV18
D gene: TRBD2
clone size: NA
J gene: TRBJ2-7
CDR3 protein: CASSATSGGAYEQYF
CDR3 DNA: TGTGCCAGCTCAGCGACTAGCGGGGGGGCGTACGAGCAGTACTTC

V gene: TRBV19
D gene: TRBD1
clone size: NA
J gene: TRBJ2-7
CDR3 protein: CASKDRGQGKGYEQYF
CDR3 DNA: TGTGCCAGTAAGGATCGGGGACAGGGAAAGGGCTACGAGCAGTACTTC

V gene: TRBV7-3
D gene: NA
clone size: NA
J gene: TRBJ1-2
CDR3 protein: CASSLMGLDIQNF
CDR3 DNA: TGTGCCAGCAGCTTAATGGGATTGGACATCCAAAACTTC

V gene: TRBV11-2
D gene: TRBD1
clone size: NA
J gene: TRBJ2-3
CDR3 protein: CASSTGTGGRDTQYF
CDR3 DNA: TGTGCCAGCAGCACCGGGACAGGGGGCAGAGATACGCAGTATTTT

V gene: TRBV7-9
D gene: NA
clone size: NA
J gene: TRBJ2-1
CDR3 protein: CASSLSDWNNEQFF
CDR3 DNA: TGTGCCAGCAGCTTATCCGACTGGAACAATGAGCAGTTCTTC

V gene: TRBV6-4
D gene: NA
clone size: few
J gene: TRBJ1-1
CDR3 protein: CASNNRSMNTEAFF
CDR3 DNA: TGTGCCAGCAATAACAGATCTATGAACACTGAAGCTTTCTTT

V gene: TRBV2
D gene: TRBD2
clone size: once
J gene: TRBJ2-3
CDR3 protein: CASSERGRASGGLNTQYF
CDR3 DNA: TGTGCCAGCAGTGAACGGGGACGGGCTAGCGGGGGTCTGAATACGCAGTATTTT

V gene: TRBV7-8
D gene: NA
clone size: NA
J gene: TRBJ2-1
CDR3 protein: CASSLHPGQSYNEQFF
CDR3 DNA: TGTGCCAGCAGCCTCCACCCAGGACAAAGCTACAATGAGCAGTTCTTC

V gene: TRBV7-9
D gene: TRBD1
clone size: NA
J gene: TRBJ1-6
CDR3 protein: CASSSRTGTSSYNSPLHF
CDR3 DNA: TGTGCCAGCAGCTCTCGGACAGGGACGAGCTCCTATAATTCACCCCTCCACTTT

V gene: TRBV25-1
D gene: NA
clone size: NA
J gene: TRBJ2-5
CDR3 protein: CASSEWEVGTQYF
CDR3 DNA: TGTGCCAGCAGTGAATGGGAGGTAGGGACCCAGTACTTC

V gene: TRBV19
D gene: TRBD1
clone size: once
J gene: TRBJ2-1
CDR3 protein: CASSILGQGRNEQFF
CDR3 DNA: TGTGCCAGTAGTATTCTCGGACAGGGTCGCAATGAGCAGTTCTTC

V gene: TRBV14
D gene: TRBD1
clone size: NA
J gene: TRBJ1-2
CDR3 protein: CASWDSRTGGTYGYTF
CDR3 DNA: TGTGCCAGTTGGGACTCACGGACAGGGGGAACTTATGGCTACACCTTC

V gene: TRBV14
D gene: TRBD1
clone size: NA
J gene: TRBJ1-4
CDR3 protein: CASSRQGAVEKLFF
CDR3 DNA: TGTGCCAGCAGCCGTCAGGGGGCGGTTGAAAAACTGTTTTTT

V gene: TRBV10-3
D gene: TRBD2
clone size: NA
J gene: TRBJ2-2
CDR3 protein: CAISASGLGEGELFF
CDR3 DNA: TGTGCCATCAGTGCATCCGGACTAGGGGAAGGGGAGCTGTTTTTT

V gene: TRBV27
D gene: NA
clone size: NA
J gene: TRBJ2-3
CDR3 protein: CASRKASQGGTQYF
CDR3 DNA: TGTGCCAGCAGAAAGGCCTCACAGGGTGGTACGCAGTATTTT

V gene: TRBV6-5
D gene: TRBD2
clone size: NA
J gene: TRBJ2-1
CDR3 protein: CASSYPGLAGVDEQFF
CDR3 DNA: TGTGCCAGCAGTTACCCCGGACTAGCGGGGGTCGATGAGCAGTTCTTC

V gene: TRBV27
D gene: NA
clone size: NA
J gene: TRBJ1-2
CDR3 protein: CASSFSQPGYGYTF
CDR3 DNA: TGTGCCAGCAGTTTCTCCCAGCCAGGGTATGGCTACACCTTC

V gene: TRBV19
D gene: TRBD2
clone size: NA
J gene: TRBJ2-7
CDR3 protein: CASSIEVGRSYEQYF
CDR3 DNA: TGTGCCAGTAGTATAGAGGTCGGGAGGTCCTACGAGCAGTACTTC

V gene: TRBV4-3
D gene: NA
clone size: NA
J gene: TRBJ1-5
CDR3 protein: CASSQETTGYSNQPQHF
CDR3 DNA: TGCGCCAGCAGCCAAGAGACAACAGGGTATAGCAATCAGCCCCAGCATTTT

V gene: TRBV2
D gene: TRBD1
clone size: NA
J gene: TRBJ1-4
CDR3 protein: CARRDRATNEKLFF
CDR3 DNA: TGTGCCAGACGGGACAGGGCTACTAATGAAAAACTGTTTTTT

V gene: TRBV5-8
D gene: TRBD1
clone size: NA
J gene: TRBJ1-2
CDR3 protein: CASSHRDREGSYTF
CDR3 DNA: TGTGCCAGCAGCCACCGGGACAGGGAAGGTTCCTACACCTTC

V gene: TRBV4-2
D gene: NA
clone size: NA
J gene: TRBJ2-6
CDR3 protein: CASSQDIIRGLTSGANVLTF
CDR3 DNA: TGTGCCAGCAGCCAGGACATTATCAGGGGCCTTACCTCTGGGGCCAACGTCCTGACTTTC

V gene: TRBV2
D gene: TRBD1
clone size: NA
J gene: TRBJ1-1
CDR3 protein: CASSATGGYTEAFF
CDR3 DNA: TGTGCCAGCAGTGCTACAGGGGGCTACACTGAAGCTTTCTTT

V gene: TRBV29-1
D gene: NA
clone size: NA
J gene: TRBJ2-1
CDR3 protein: CSVEDPGPLEDEQFF
CDR3 DNA: TGCAGCGTTGAAGATCCGGGCCCCCTGGAGGATGAGCAGTTCTTC